This section outlines one TCR beta chain sequence together with its context. This clone was counted a few times. The target of this receptor is not known. Base qualities are not at hand, and no much larger clone is one base apart. The data were obtained in a study of beta chain features in type 1 diabetes (dated by TCRdb to the late 2010s). Study-wide context: No differences in mean age, gender distribution, total cell number or subset yield were found between patients and healthy donors. A total of 90 million to 140 million sorted cells were examined across all samples, and RNA yield correlated strongly with the number of cells per subset. The study compared the TCRB repertoires of sorted circulating CD4+ T cell subsets in recently diagnosed type 1 diabetes patients with those in matched healthy donors. Regulatory and stem cell-like memory subsets were obtained from only 8 patients and roughly 8 healthy donors, while naive and central memory subsets were obtained from all 30 or so donors.

The germline V gene (reference sequence) supplies CDR1 GTSNPN and CDR2 SVGIG. Deletion took 2 bases off V and 2 bases off J, with a span of 12 bases between the germline ends. Counted from cysteine to phenylalanine, this CDR3 has 14 amino acids. The sequence is cut down to CDR3 DNA, 42 bases in frame from base 1. The study at large found these results: Because cDNA was sequenced instead of genomic DNA, activated cells with high expression could be over-represented, although the groups did not differ in activation or CD3 levels. Only small numbers of individuals were included in the HLA sub-analyses, which left unresolved whether HLA type had any influence on TCRB rearrangement. Naive, central memory and regulatory TCRB repertoires appeared more similar among patients than among healthy donors. PCR may preferentially amplify shorter templates, but because patient and control samples were amplified and corrected together, any resulting skew would affect both groups equally. At VDJ recombination sites, type 1 diabetes patients had fewer insertions and more deleted nucleotides, which implies abnormalities in thymic rearrangement. A moderate but significant shortening of TCRB CDR3 length was observed in type 1 diabetes patients in all four CD4+ subsets.

From each donor, a single peripheral blood sample of 100 to 150 mL on average was drawn into heparinised tubes. Using a panel that included CD45RO, CCR7, CD25, CD127, CD95 and CD27, naive, central memory, regulatory and stem cell-like memory CD4+ T cells were sorted on a BD FACSAria II. A purity above 98% was achieved for all sorted populations. Right away, PBMCs were isolated by Lymphoprep density gradient centrifugation and were stained directly, with no culture step. So that batch effects would be minimized, each experiment stained and sorted samples in pairs, pairing one healthy donor with one patient. The High Capacity cDNA Reverse Transcription Kit was used to reverse transcribe all of the isolated RNA, meaning that expressed TCRB transcripts were what got sequenced. Deep immunoSEQ sequencing was performed on naive, central memory and regulatory T cell samples, with an average of roughly 3.6 million total reads per sample. Sorted cells were lysed in RLT buffer and RNA was extracted with DNase-treated RNeasy Micro or Mini kits, depending on cell number. Each cell subset was processed on its own to prevent cross-contamination, while patient and healthy donor samples were processed together. TCRB sequences were amplified from cDNA with the immunoSEQ multiplex PCR, producing 87-bp fragments spanning the CDR3 region. Amplicons were sequenced on the Illumina HiSeq platform. The paper's processing steps were these. Synthetic template baselines were used to correct PCR bias computationally, reads within Hamming distance 2 were collapsed, and singletons that could not be merged were discarded. Reads were aligned to IMGT to assign V, D and J genes, CDR3 length, and insertions or deletions at six rearrangement sites. Within each subset, clonotype counts were normalized to sorted cell number, and only after that were true diversity and Gini coefficients computed with the tcR R package. The overlap coefficient, calculated on TCRB nucleotide sequences, was used to measure repertoire sharing. Drawn from immuneACCESS, this table holds only the in-frame rearrangements with V and J called that TCRdb kept. Clones are partly lost; checked studies trace under half to an unresolved V gene and leave the rest unexplained. V and J calls and clone size are given by that table; D and trimming were obtained from the DNA. Across this sample there are around 200,000 clones, with 10% to 15% seen only once. About 0.66% of the sample is taken by the ten largest.

The TCR was taken from a woman younger than 35 in good health. Sequenced input: central memory CD4+ T cells from blood. The chain was built from TRBV30 and TRBJ2-5, with TRBD2 as a weak D call on 5 bases. The DNA reads TGTGCCTGGAGTCGAGGGCTACAACAAGAGACCCAGTACTTC. This yields the protein CAWSRGLQQETQYF.